The sequence of this T cell receptor beta chain was determined in a study of technical replicates of blood from a few donors. TCRdb's table, derived via immunoSEQ multiplex PCR, lists solely in-frame clones and lacks some. The sample lists tens of thousands of clones, about nine tenths occurring once. Per the germline V gene, CDR1 is ENHRY and CDR2 is SYGVKD. This CDR3 spans 15 amino acids. Trimming at V came to 5 bases and at J to 2 bases, leaving 7 bases not matched to a gene. The material sequenced was T cells isolated from PBMCs. This receptor was identified in a human donor in good health. Some clones in this sample may be carry-over from other donors' samples. The chain joins TRBV10-3 to TRBJ2-7, with 9 bases aligning to TRBD1. In nucleotides, the CDR3 is TGTGCCATCAGTAACCCGGGACAGGGACCCTACGAGCAGTACTTC. This sequence encodes CAISNPGQGPYEQYF.